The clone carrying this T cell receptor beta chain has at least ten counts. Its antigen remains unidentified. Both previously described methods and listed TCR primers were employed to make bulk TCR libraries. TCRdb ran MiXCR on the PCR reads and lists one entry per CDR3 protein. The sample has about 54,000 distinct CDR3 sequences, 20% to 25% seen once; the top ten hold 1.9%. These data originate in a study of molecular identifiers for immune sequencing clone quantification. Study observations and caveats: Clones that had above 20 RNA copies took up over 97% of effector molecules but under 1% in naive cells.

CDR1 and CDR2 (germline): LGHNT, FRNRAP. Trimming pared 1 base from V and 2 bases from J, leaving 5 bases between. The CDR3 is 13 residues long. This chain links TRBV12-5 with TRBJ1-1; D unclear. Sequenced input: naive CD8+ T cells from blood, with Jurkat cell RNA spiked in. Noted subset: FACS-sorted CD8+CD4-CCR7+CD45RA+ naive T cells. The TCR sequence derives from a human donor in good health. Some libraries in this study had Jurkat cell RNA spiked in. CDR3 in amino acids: CASGLDLNTEAFF. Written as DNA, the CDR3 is TGTGCTAGTGGTTTGGACCTAAACACTGAAGCTTTCTTT.